Listed here are 10 T cell receptor beta chains from one sample, sequenced in a study of human T cells and chemical hapten exposure. TCRdb independently ran MiXCR on the RACE reads; one entry per CDR3 protein. The table records 70,000 to 90,000 distinct CDR3 sequences, under 11% of them present only once. Time point noted: patch test 2, 6 weeks after DPC sensitization. Sample treatment: therapeutic diphenylcyclopropenone sensitization with weekly scalp DPC. This specimen consisted of whole blood, obtained in connection with sensitization to the hapten diphenylcyclopropenone (DPC). The receptor set was obtained from a woman aged 50 to 65 with alopecia areata. Some clones in this sample may be carry-over from other donors' samples.

The sample holds many counts of this clonotype. The V gene is TRBV6-5, the J gene TRBJ1-1, with 8 bases that match TRBD1. Germline CDR1 reads MNHEY; CDR2 reads SVGAGI. The CDR3 sequence is 14 residues long. V shed 8 bases and J 5 bases; nucleotides not matched to a gene: 10. The CDR3 sequence: CASLSYRGTTEAFF. The CDR3 nucleotides read TGTGCCAGCTTATCGTACAGGGGGACGACTGAAGCTTTCTTT.

This clonotype has more than one count but fewer than ten. The chain recombines TRBV27 with TRBJ2-7; D may be TRBD2 (5 bases). Germline loops: CDR1 MNHEY, CDR2 SMNVEV (reference sequence). The CDR3 loop spans 15 amino acids. V gave up 6 bases and J gave up 3 bases, with 18 bases separating them. The CDR3 DNA is TGTGCCAGCAGGGACCCCGTACTAGGCAACTACGAGCAGTACTTC. It specifies CASRDPVLGNYEQYF.

This clonotype has just a few counts. The chain joins TRBV20-1 to TRBJ2-7; D uncertain. The germline V and J ends were trimmed by 6 bases and 6 bases, with 21 bases remaining between them. Germline V gene lookup returns CDR1 DFQATT and CDR2 SNEGSKA (reference sequence). The CDR3 has 14 residues. CDR3 sequence: CSATRADQVTEQYF. The CDR3 region has the DNA TGCAGTGCCACTCGGGCCGACCAAGTTACCGAGCAGTACTTC.

This clonotype was observed at least ten times. This chain uses TRBV6-5 with TRBJ2-5; no clear D. Deletions cut 0 bases from V and 5 bases from J, with 10 bases between. This CDR3 comprises 14 residues. Germline V gene sequence: CDR1 MNHEY, CDR2 SVGAGI. The CDR3 here is CASSYSTVSETQYF. DNA of the CDR3: TGTGCCAGCAGTTACTCGACCGTATCCGAGACCCAGTACTTC.

This clonotype showed up many times. The chain is built from TRBV29-1 and TRBJ1-3; 7 nucleotides match TRBD1. With 0 bases clipped from V and 2 bases from J, the junction kept 7 bases outside the gene matches. Germline V gives CDR1 SQVTM, CDR2 ANQGSEA. This CDR3 has 16 amino acids. The CDR3 sequence is CSVEEGGRGPGNTIYF. As DNA, the CDR3 is TGCAGCGTTGAAGAAGGTGGGAGGGGGCCTGGAAACACCATATATTTT. Full variable domain (outside the CDR3, taken from reference TRBV29-1 and TRBJ1-3): SAVISQKPSRDICQRGTSLTIQCQVDSQVTMMFWYRQQPGQSLTLIATANQGSEATYESGFVIDKFPISRPNLTFSTLTVSNMSPEDSSIYLCSVEEGGRGPGNTIYFGEGSWLTVV.

The rearrangement joins TRBV28 to TRBJ2-3, with TRBD2 matching over 7 bases. This CDR3 is built from 13 residues. Germline V lookup: CDR1 MDHEN, CDR2 SYDVKM. After removal of 6 bases from V and 4 bases from J, the junction contained 4 bases not matched to a gene. The CDR3 protein is CASSPREADTQYF. The CDR3 DNA is TGTGCCAGCAGCCCCCGGGAGGCAGATACGCAGTATTTT.

This clonotype has ten or more counts. The J gene is TRBJ2-7, the V gene TRBV29-1, with TRBD2 matching over 8 bases. Germline V gene lookup returns CDR1 SQVTM and CDR2 ANQGSEA. The V segment lost 7 bases and the J segment 6 bases; nucleotides outside the gene matches: 2. The CDR3 runs 10 residues. The CDR3 DNA sequence: TGCAGCGCGGGGGGGAGCGAGCAGTACTTC. Translating gives CSAGGSEQYF.

About this clonotype itself: Possible read error: a much larger clone is one base away. This chain uses TRBV10-2 with TRBJ2-1; 9 positions match TRBD2. The CDR3 is made up of 16 amino acids. Germline V gives CDR1 WSHSY, CDR2 SAAADI. Trimming removed 6 bases from V and 9 bases from J; junction bases left unmatched: 15. Written as DNA, the CDR3 is TGCGCCAGCAGGGTTTTCGGTAGCGGGAGTGCGAGTGAGCAGTTCTTC. As protein: CASRVFGSGSASEQFF.

The chain recombines TRBV29-1 with TRBJ1-2; possible D gene TRBD1, 5 bases. The CDR3 sequence is 12 residues long. From germline, CDR1 is SQVTM and CDR2 ANQGSEA. The V end lost 7 bases, the J end lost 6 bases, and 15 bases lay between the germline ends. The CDR3 region is CSAQGRVNGYTF. The CDR3 DNA reads as TGCAGCGCCCAGGGCCGGGTTAATGGCTACACCTTC.

The V gene is TRBV10-1, the J gene TRBJ2-7, with a possible D match to TRBD2 (6 bases). CDR3 length: 13 amino acids. Per the germline V gene, CDR1 is WNHNN and CDR2 is SYGVQD (reference sequence). V shed 2 bases and J shed 7 bases, with 12 bases lying between them. The CDR3 DNA reads as TGCGCCAGCAGTGAGCAGGTCGCGGGGGAGCAGTACTTC. Translation: CASSEQVAGEQYF.